These T cell receptor beta chains were read from a single sample in a study of regulatory T cells in long-lasting Graves disease. A single record per CDR3 protein comes from TCRdb applying MiXCR to the multiplex PCR reads. Found here are 370,000 or so distinct CDR3 sequences, roughly 17% of them singletons; the top ten hold 20% to 25%. These data also featured in a second study, about T cells in Graves' hyperthyroidism and ophthalmopathy.

The material sequenced was peripheral blood mononuclear cells (PBMCs), taken at new diagnosis, from a patient treated with antithyroid drugs. Receptor source: a woman aged 18-29 years with Graves disease. The CDR3 runs from the conserved cysteine through the conserved F or W. The D gene is left open where the match is weak. Only part of the rows carry a size: once, few, many, or a class if the clone is expanded.

CDR3nt: TGTGCCAGCAGGCCTACAGCGACCGACACCGGGGAGCTGTTTTTT
CDR3aa: CASRPTATDTGELFF
j_gene: TRBJ2-2
v_gene: TRBV6-1
abundance: .
d_gene: .

CDR3nt: TGTGCCAGCAGCCAAGATCAAGGACAGGGGGACTACGAGCAGTACTTC
CDR3aa: CASSQDQGQGDYEQYF
j_gene: TRBJ2-7
v_gene: TRBV3-1
abundance: many
d_gene: TRBD1

CDR3nt: TGTGCCAGCAGCTTATCCAGGCGGGCAGATACGCAGTATTTT
CDR3aa: CASSLSRRADTQYF
j_gene: TRBJ2-3
v_gene: TRBV7-9
abundance: many
d_gene: .

CDR3nt: TGTGCCAGCAGCCGTGGGACGGTCTCTGGAAACACCATATATTTT
CDR3aa: CASSRGTVSGNTIYF
j_gene: TRBJ1-3
v_gene: TRBV7-9
abundance: few
d_gene: .

CDR3nt: TGTGCCAGCAGACTTACAGGCACATCTAACTATGGCTACACCTTC
CDR3aa: CASRLTGTSNYGYTF
j_gene: TRBJ1-2
v_gene: TRBV28
abundance: many
d_gene: .

CDR3nt: TGTGCCAGTAGATTCCAGGGAAACACCGGGGAGCTGTTTTTT
CDR3aa: CASRFQGNTGELFF
j_gene: TRBJ2-2
v_gene: TRBV19
abundance: .
d_gene: .

CDR3nt: TGTGCCAGCAGCCCGAGCGGAGCGGGGGTGGAAAACATTCAGTACTTC
CDR3aa: CASSPSGAGVENIQYF
j_gene: TRBJ2-4
v_gene: TRBV3-1
abundance: .
d_gene: TRBD2

CDR3nt: TGCGCCAGCAGCTTGGGACGTCTCAACTACGAGCAGTACTTC
CDR3aa: CASSLGRLNYEQYF
j_gene: TRBJ2-7
v_gene: TRBV5-1
abundance: many
d_gene: .

CDR3nt: TGTGCCAGCGGTAGACAGGGGGTGAAGTGGCAGCCCCAGCATTTT
CDR3aa: CASGRQGVKWQPQHF
j_gene: TRBJ1-5
v_gene: TRBV19
abundance: .
d_gene: TRBD1

CDR3nt: TGTGCCAGTAGTACCACTCCCCTGGGACTAGCGGGGGGAAGAGATACGCAGTATTTT
CDR3aa: CASSTTPLGLAGGRDTQYF
j_gene: TRBJ2-3
v_gene: TRBV19
abundance: many
d_gene: TRBD2

CDR3nt: TGTGCCAGCAGCCTCGAGACAGGGAGGGACACTGAAGCTTTCTTT
CDR3aa: CASSLETGRDTEAFF
j_gene: TRBJ1-1
v_gene: TRBV7-3
abundance: many
d_gene: TRBD1

CDR3nt: TGCGCCAGCAGCCAAGGTCCCCTAGGGTACGAGCAGTACTTC
CDR3aa: CASSQGPLGYEQYF
j_gene: TRBJ2-7
v_gene: TRBV4-1
abundance: many
d_gene: .

CDR3nt: TGCGCCAGCAGCCTCCGGGACGGGGCGGGGTTTAATGAAAAACTGTTTTTT
CDR3aa: CASSLRDGAGFNEKLFF
j_gene: TRBJ1-4
v_gene: TRBV5-1
abundance: once
d_gene: .

CDR3nt: TGCGCCAGCAGCTTGGCGGGACAGACCTACGAGCAGTACTTC
CDR3aa: CASSLAGQTYEQYF
j_gene: TRBJ2-7
v_gene: TRBV5-1
abundance: many
d_gene: TRBD1

CDR3nt: TGTGCCAGCAGTGGAAAGCGGGAGTTCAATGAGCAGTTCTTC
CDR3aa: CASSGKREFNEQFF
j_gene: TRBJ2-1
v_gene: TRBV25-1
abundance: .
d_gene: TRBD2

CDR3nt: TGTGCCAGCAGTGGGACGGCAGATACGCAGTATTTT
CDR3aa: CASSGTADTQYF
j_gene: TRBJ2-3
v_gene: TRBV5-6
abundance: few
d_gene: .

CDR3nt: TGTGCCAGCAGCTTAGGGATGGGACTAGCCGAACCTTACGAGCAGTACTTC
CDR3aa: CASSLGMGLAEPYEQYF
j_gene: TRBJ2-7
v_gene: TRBV11-2
abundance: many
d_gene: TRBD2